This TCR beta chain comes out of a study of T cells in Graves' hyperthyroidism and ophthalmopathy. This clonotype appeared a few times. RNA transcripts were the template for amplifying TCR beta CDR3 regions. Carried out on the TCR CDR3, a first-round RT-PCR used the HTBI primer set. TCRdb ran MiXCR on the multiplex PCR reads and lists one entry per CDR3 protein. This table holds roughly 750,000 distinct CDR3 sequences, 15% to 20% found once. Germline CDR1 SGHRS, CDR2 YFSETQ. The V and J ends lost 0 bases and 9 bases respectively, with 11 bases between them. The CDR3 length is 13 residues. The sample comprised blood. The clonotype originates from a young man with Graves' hyperthyroidism. The rearrangement joins TRBV5-1 to TRBJ2-3; D unclear. The chain's CDR3 is CASSLERSGTQYF. The CDR3 nucleotides are TGCGCCAGCAGCTTGGAACGGTCCGGCACGCAGTATTTT.